Ten or more counts support the clone carrying this TCR beta chain. Alongside a J-beta primer mix, a sample-barcoded 5' primer served in a second PCR lasting 7 to 11 cycles. Each of the cDNA molecules was tagged by a template-switch adaptor with 12 random nucleotides. TCRdb re-called the 5' RACE reads with MiXCR, one entry per CDR3 protein. This sample has roughly 650,000 distinct CDR3 sequences, with about 32% found just once. Germline CDR1 reads SGHTA; CDR2 reads FQGNSA. V was pared by 3 bases and J by 8 bases, with 11 bases between. This CDR3 has 13 residues. Each sample had at least 7 million PBMCs isolated. This sample is drawn from a study of blood T cells in healthy people across ages.

The sample comprised blood. The rearrangement joins TRBV7-2 to TRBJ2-4; D is possibly TRBD2 (6 bases). This sequence originates from a woman of 80 years or more in good health. CDR3 loop: CASSFRGGDIQYF. The CDR3, as DNA: TGTGCCAGCAGCTTTCGGGGAGGAGACATTCAGTACTTC.